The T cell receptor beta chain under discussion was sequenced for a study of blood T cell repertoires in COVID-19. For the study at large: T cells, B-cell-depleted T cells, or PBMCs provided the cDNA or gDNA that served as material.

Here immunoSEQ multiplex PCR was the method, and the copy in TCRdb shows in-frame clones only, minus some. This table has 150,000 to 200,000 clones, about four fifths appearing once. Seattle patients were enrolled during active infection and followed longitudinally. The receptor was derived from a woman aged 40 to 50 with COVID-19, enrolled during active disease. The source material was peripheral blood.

CDR3 bases: TGTGCCAGCAGCTCACACCGGGGAGGGGTTGAGCAGTTCTTC. It is translated as CASSSHRGGVEQFF. The genes are TRBV7-9 and TRBJ2-1, with 7 bases lining up with TRBD2. V shed 4 bases, J shed 9 bases, and the junction held 9 bases outside the gene matches. The length of the CDR3 is 14 residues. Germline CDR1 is SEHNR and CDR2 is FQNEAQ (reference sequence).